The 10 T cell receptor beta chains below all came from one sample that was sequenced in a study of beta chain features in type 1 diabetes. Reverse transcribing all isolated RNA meant expressed TCRB transcripts were sequenced. The table came from immunoSEQ multiplex PCR; TCRdb's copy has only in-frame clones and leaves some out. The table shows a few hundred thousand clones, with 11% occurring only once. The sample consisted of naive CD4+ T cells from blood. The receptors originated from a woman in her twenties or thirties in good health.

This clone turned up a few times. The chain uses TRBV30 and TRBJ2-7; TRBD2 matches at 8 bases. Per germline, CDR1 GTSNPN and CDR2 SVGIG (reference sequence). The CDR3 has 13 amino acids. Germline trimming cut 2 bases from V and 6 bases from J; bases unmatched to any gene: 6. CDR3 sequence: CAWSQAGDGEQYF. The CDR3 DNA sequence: TGTGCCTGGAGTCAAGCGGGAGACGGCGAGCAGTACTTC.

The sample holds a few counts of this clone. V and J are TRBV10-3 and TRBJ2-7; 10 bases map to TRBD1. This CDR3 has 14 amino acids. Germline CDR1 reads ENHRY; CDR2 reads SYGVKD. J was trimmed by 2 bases and V by 4 bases; bases with no gene match: 2. This CDR3 reads CAISAGQGTYEQYF. CDR3 nucleotides: TGTGCCATCAGTGCGGGACAGGGGACCTACGAGCAGTACTTC.

The chain carries TRBV7-6 and TRBJ1-1, with D unclear. In germline, CDR1 is SGHVS, CDR2 FNYEAQ. V lost 2 bases and J 0 bases, leaving 4 bases between the germline ends. This CDR3 contains 13 residues. The CDR3: CASSLQMNTEAFF. The CDR3 DNA reads as TGTGCCAGCAGCTTACAGATGAACACTGAAGCTTTCTTT.

The rearrangement joins TRBV5-6 to TRBJ1-2; no clear D gene. The V and J ends lost 4 bases and 2 bases respectively, with 15 bases between them. Germline CDR1 reads SGHDT; CDR2 reads YYEEEE. CDR3 length: 15 amino acids. CDR3 amino acids: CASSPNYGENYGYTF. The DNA for the CDR3 is TGTGCCAGCAGCCCAAACTACGGGGAAAACTATGGCTACACCTTC.

This clone was counted between two and nine times. The rearrangement uses TRBV27 and TRBJ1-2; possible D gene TRBD1, 6 bases. There are 12 residues in the CDR3. CDR1 is MNHEY, CDR2 SMNVEV, per germline (reference sequence). The V and J ends lost 5 bases and 8 bases respectively, with 12 bases between them. As DNA, the CDR3 is TGTGCCAGCAGTCCCACAGGGTTCGGCTACACCTTC. It yields the protein CASSPTGFGYTF.

In this sample, this clone turned up once. The rearrangement links TRBV7-9 to TRBJ2-7, with 8 bases aligning to TRBD1. CDR3 length: 17 amino acids. Losses at the gene ends were 0 bases for V and 0 bases for J; bases not matched to a gene: 7. CDR1 is SEHNR, CDR2 FQNEAQ, per germline (reference sequence). CDR3 amino acids: CASSLAGMDRVSYEQYF. The CDR3 DNA reads as TGTGCCAGCAGCTTAGCAGGCATGGACAGGGTCTCCTACGAGCAGTACTTC.

This clone was counted a few times. The chain recombines TRBV5-6 with TRBJ2-7, with 8 nucleotides matching TRBD2. V dropped 5 bases and J dropped 5; count of bases not matched to a gene: 9. The germline gives CDR1 SGHDT, CDR2 YYEEEE. The CDR3 is 14 residues long. The DNA of the CDR3 is TGTGCCAGCAGGGGAGCGGGAGAGAGTAACGAGCAGTACTTC. Translating gives CASRGAGESNEQYF.

Only a few counts were recorded for this clone. The chain employs TRBV6-5 and TRBJ2-3, with 8 bases fitting TRBD2. V lost 4 bases to trimming and J lost 3 bases; unmatched junction nucleotides: 3. In germline, CDR1 is MNHEY, CDR2 SVGAGI. CDR3 length: 14 residues. CDR3 in amino acids: CASSSGTSTDTQYF. CDR3 in DNA: TGTGCCAGCAGTTCCGGGACTAGTACAGATACGCAGTATTTT.

The chain links TRBV28 to TRBJ2-1, with unresolved D. V lost 4 bases and J lost 9, with 10 bases in between. The CDR3 has 12 residues. Germline V gives CDR1 MDHEN, CDR2 SYDVKM. In DNA form, the CDR3 reads TGTGCCAGCAGTTCCAGAAGTGGTGAGCAGTTCTTC. It is translated as CASSSRSGEQFF.

This clone has only a few counts. The rearrangement links TRBV6-5 to TRBJ2-7; TRBD2 might be the D (6 bases). The CDR3 has 14 residues. The V gene lost 0 bases and the J gene lost 2 bases, with 8 bases spanning the gap. Germline V gene sequence: CDR1 MNHEY, CDR2 SVGAGI. As DNA, the CDR3 is TGTGCCAGCAGTTACTCGAAGCGGGCCTACGAGCAGTACTTC. Protein: CASSYSKRAYEQYF.